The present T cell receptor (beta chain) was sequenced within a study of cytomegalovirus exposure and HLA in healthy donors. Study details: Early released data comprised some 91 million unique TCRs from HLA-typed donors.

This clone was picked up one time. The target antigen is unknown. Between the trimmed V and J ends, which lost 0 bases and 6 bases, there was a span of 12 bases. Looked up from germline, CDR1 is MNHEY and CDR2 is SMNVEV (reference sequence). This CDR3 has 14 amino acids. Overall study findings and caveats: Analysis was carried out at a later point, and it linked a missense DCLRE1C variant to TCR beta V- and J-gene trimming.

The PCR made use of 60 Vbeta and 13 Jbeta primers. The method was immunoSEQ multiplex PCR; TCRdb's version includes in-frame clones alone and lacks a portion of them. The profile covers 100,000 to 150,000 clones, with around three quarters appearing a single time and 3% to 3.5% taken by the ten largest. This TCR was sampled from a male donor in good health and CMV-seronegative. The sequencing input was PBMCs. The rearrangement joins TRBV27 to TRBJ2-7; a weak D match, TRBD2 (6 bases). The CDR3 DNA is TGTGCCAGCAGTTTATCGGGAGGCGGCAGCGAGCAGTACTTC. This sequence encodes CASSLSGGGSEQYF.